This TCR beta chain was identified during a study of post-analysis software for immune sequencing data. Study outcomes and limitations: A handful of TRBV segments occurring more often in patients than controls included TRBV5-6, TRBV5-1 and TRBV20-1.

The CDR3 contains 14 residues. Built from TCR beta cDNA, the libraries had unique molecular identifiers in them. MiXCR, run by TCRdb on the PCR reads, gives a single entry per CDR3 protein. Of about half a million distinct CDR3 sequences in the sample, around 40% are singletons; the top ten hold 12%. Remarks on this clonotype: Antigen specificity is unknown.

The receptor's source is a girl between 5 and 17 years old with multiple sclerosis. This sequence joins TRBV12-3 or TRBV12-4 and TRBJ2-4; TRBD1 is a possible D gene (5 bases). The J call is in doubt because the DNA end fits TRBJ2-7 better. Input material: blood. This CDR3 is CASTTTDSSYEQYF. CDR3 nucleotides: TGTGCCAGCACCACGACAGACAGCTCCTACGAGCAGTACTTC.